This T cell receptor beta chain was observed in a study of blood T cell repertoires in COVID-19. The germline V gene encodes CDR1 MNHEY and CDR2 SMNVEV (reference sequence). Deletions cut 2 bases from V and 1 base from J, with 3 bases between. This CDR3 is built from 13 residues. Study processing details: Cell counts per sample came from amplifying reference gene primers. Data came from immunoSEQ multiplex PCR; TCRdb stores just in-frame clones and leaves some out. V, J and clone size were drawn from that table, and D and trimming were deduced from the DNA. The table records about 310,000 clones, 70% to 90% of them present only once. Residents of over 20 US areas, aged about 18 to 89 years, made up the participants. Symptom resolution, clearance, or two negative PCRs marked the recovered donors of Cohort 3.

The sequence derives from a woman aged 40 to 49 who had recovered from COVID-19. The chain carries TRBV27 and TRBJ1-5; no clear D gene. The sample taken for sequencing was PBMCs or T cells enriched from blood (not recorded which). The CDR3 DNA reads as TGTGCCAGCAGTTTAGAGAGCAATCAGCCCCAGCATTTT. Residues: CASSLESNQPQHF.